This T cell receptor (beta chain) originates from a study of blood T cell repertoires in COVID-19. As for the study in general: Samples representing acute and convalescent COVID-19 were sourced from the United States, Italy and Spain. PBMCs, B-cell-depleted T cells, or T cells provided the cDNA or gDNA that made up the material.

Study processing details: Counts of nucleated cells, estimated from reference gene primer amplification, were obtained. Using immunoSEQ multiplex PCR, the repertoire was profiled, and TCRdb retains in-frame clones only, with some absent. The DNA was the basis for D and trimming; V, J and clone size are from that table. The table has over 130,000 clones, around 82% seen once. V shed 2 bases and J shed 6 bases, with 12 bases lying between them. Germline V CDR1 and CDR2: SEHNR, FQNEAQ (reference sequence). The CDR3 extends over 14 amino acids. Sequences were obtained from peripheral blood. V gene TRBV7-9 combines with J gene TRBJ2-3; D might be TRBD1 (5 bases). The clonotype originates from a human donor in a cohort sampled during active COVID-19. The CDR3 DNA reads TGTGCCAGCAGCTTATGGCAGGGTCGGGATACGCAGTATTTT. Translated, it gives CASSLWQGRDTQYF.